The 15 T cell receptor beta chains below come from one sample, sequenced in a study of long-term antiretroviral therapy in people with HIV. Survey-level resolution applied to immunoSEQ assay v3.0. Clones were read by immunoSEQ multiplex PCR, and TCRdb kept only the in-frame ones, dropping some. The sample includes some 15,000 clones, approximately 80% seen only once; the top ten take 6% to 8%. The source material was unsorted PBMCs, sampled 0.4 years after starting antiretroviral therapy. Receptors were obtained from a man aged 30 to 45 with HIV.

The J gene is TRBJ1-4, the V gene TRBV11-2; no firm D call. Germline lookup yields CDR1 SGHAT and CDR2 FQNNGV. The CDR3 is 15 amino acids. V lost 5 bases and J 7 bases, leaving 17 bases between the germline ends. CDR3 in amino acids: CASSPGPTRFEKLFF. Written as DNA, the CDR3 is TGTGCCAGCAGCCCCGGGCCAACCCGTTTTGAAAAACTGTTTTTT.

The chain couples TRBV6-1 to TRBJ1-6, with D possibly being TRBD1 (5 bases). Trimming removed 2 bases at V and 10 bases at J, with 24 bases between. The CDR3 totals 18 residues. Per germline, CDR1 MNHNS and CDR2 SASEGT. As DNA, the CDR3 is TGTGCCAGCAGTGAAAAGGGCCCAAGGGGCGGAAGACCGTCACCCCTCCACTTT. Amino acid sequence: CASSEKGPRGGRPSPLHF.

The V and J genes are TRBV19 and TRBJ2-7; D gene ambiguous. Trimming removed 5 bases at V and 4 bases at J, with 6 bases between. This CDR3 has 11 residues. Germline V gene sequence: CDR1 LNHDA, CDR2 SQIVND (reference sequence). CDR3 bases: TGTGCCAGTAGTGTAGGTTACGAGCAGTACTTC. It translates to CASSVGYEQYF. Complete variable domain (other parts from reference TRBV19 and TRBJ2-7): DGGITQSPKYLFRKEGQNVTLSCEQNLNHDAMYWYRQDPGQGLRLIYYSQIVNDFQKGDIAEGYSVSREKKESFPLTVTSAQKNPTAFYLCASSVGYEQYFGPGTRLTVT.

The rearrangement joins TRBV5-5 to TRBJ1-2, with TRBD1 identical over 11 bases. The CDR3 covers 17 residues. With 0 bases clipped from V and 8 bases from J, the junction kept 12 bases outside the gene matches. Germline CDR1 SGHKS, CDR2 YYEKEE (reference sequence). CDR3 DNA: TGTGCCAGCAGCTTGGCCCGGACAGGGGGCTTATCAGGAGGCTACACCTTC. Protein sequence: CASSLARTGGLSGGYTF.

The chain uses TRBV6-6 and TRBJ1-1; unclear D gene. CDR3 length equals 15 residues. The V end lost 0 bases, the J end lost 4 bases, and 12 bases lay between the germline ends. Germline V lookup: CDR1 MNHNY, CDR2 SVGAGI (reference sequence). CDR3 protein: CASSYSRGHTTEAFF. CDR3 in DNA: TGTGCCAGCAGTTACTCTCGCGGCCATACCACTGAAGCTTTCTTT.

The chain combines TRBV19 with TRBJ1-1; D might be TRBD1 (5 bases). This CDR3 spans 15 amino acids. Trimming pared 3 bases from V and 8 bases from J, leaving 19 bases between. CDR1 and CDR2 from the germline V gene are LNHDA and SQIVND (reference sequence). The chain's CDR3 is CASSIGGNLKGEAFF. Here the CDR3 DNA reads TGTGCCAGTAGTATCGGGGGAAATTTAAAAGGGGAAGCTTTCTTT.

This clone was seen just once. The chain has TRBV5-1 and TRBJ2-5, with TRBD1 matching 9 bases. Germline V gene sequence: CDR1 SGHRS, CDR2 YFSETQ. This CDR3 spans 14 amino acids. Trimming at V came to 4 bases and at J to 1 base, leaving 2 bases not matched to a gene. The chain's CDR3 is CASSPGQGQETQYF. CDR3 DNA: TGCGCCAGCAGCCCGGGACAGGGCCAAGAGACCCAGTACTTC.

The rearrangement uses TRBV7-6 and TRBJ2-2; tentatively, D is TRBD1 (6 bases). Germline lookup yields CDR1 SGHVS and CDR2 FNYEAQ. Trimming took 7 bases from V and 2 from J, leaving 17 bases between them. The CDR3 contains 16 residues. The CDR3 loop is CASTSEDRINTGELFF. The CDR3 bases are TGTGCCAGCACCTCCGAAGACAGGATTAACACCGGGGAGCTGTTTTTT.

The chain combines TRBV4-1 with TRBJ2-5; TRBD1 might be the D (6 bases). Matching the DNA end better, TRBJ2-7 makes the J call doubtful. Germline V CDR1 and CDR2: MGHRA, YSYEKL. This CDR3 is 13 amino acids long. In DNA form, the CDR3 reads TGCGCCAGCAGCTTCTCCAGGGGTCACGAGCAGTACTTC. This translates into CASSFSRGHEQYF.

V and J are TRBV25-1 and TRBJ2-7; D is perhaps TRBD2 (6 bases). V was pared by 11 bases and J by 2 bases, with 13 bases between. The CDR3 is 12 residues long. Per germline, CDR1 MGHDK and CDR2 SYGVNS. CDR3 sequence: CAAGRDAYEQYF. CDR3 in DNA: TGTGCCGCGGGAAGGGATGCCTACGAGCAGTACTTC.

The chain is built from TRBV28 and TRBJ2-5, with D unclear. The V gene lost 2 bases and the J gene lost 6 bases, with 4 bases spanning the gap. The CDR3 totals 11 residues. Germline V gene lookup returns CDR1 MDHEN and CDR2 SYDVKM. Here the CDR3 reads CASSLRQTQYF. The DNA of the CDR3 is TGTGCCAGCAGTTTAAGACAGACCCAGTACTTC.

For the CDR3, the DNA is TGCGCCAGCAGCCCCTTAGAAGGGGGCGGCGATACGCAGTATTTT. It encodes CASSPLEGGGDTQYF. The chain joins TRBV5-1 to TRBJ2-3; 7 nucleotides agree with TRBD1. The trim removed 4 bases at V and 6 bases at J, leaving 11 bases unmatched. Germline V gene lookup returns CDR1 SGHRS and CDR2 YFSETQ. CDR3 size: 15 residues.

The V gene is TRBV5-1, the J gene TRBJ1-1, with TRBD1 as a possible D gene (5 bases). The CDR3 is 14 residues long. Trimming left V 3 bases short and J 1 base short, with 10 bases between. CDR1 and CDR2 (germline): SGHRS, YFSETQ. CDR3 DNA: TGCGCCAGCAGCTATGGGGGGTCGAACACTGAAGCTTTCTTT. It encodes CASSYGGSNTEAFF.

The V and J genes are TRBV27 and TRBJ1-5; 9 nucleotides match TRBD1. Per the germline V gene, CDR1 is MNHEY and CDR2 is SMNVEV (reference sequence). Trimming at V came to 5 bases and at J to 4 bases, leaving 9 bases not matched to a gene. The CDR3 extends over 16 amino acids. CDR3 loop: CASSPGTGRMNQPQHF. The CDR3 bases are TGTGCCAGCAGTCCGGGGACAGGGAGGATGAATCAGCCCCAGCATTTT.

The count of this clone is one. The CDR3 region is CASSRMGTRTGGGGELFF. The CDR3 nucleotides read TGTGCCAGCAGCCGGATGGGCACCAGGACAGGGGGCGGCGGGGAGCTGTTTTTT. The genes are TRBV4-2 and TRBJ2-2; 11 bases fit TRBD1. Germline V lookup: CDR1 LGHNA, CDR2 YNFKEQ. The CDR3 loop spans 18 amino acids. With 4 bases clipped from V and 7 bases from J, the junction kept 14 bases outside the gene matches.